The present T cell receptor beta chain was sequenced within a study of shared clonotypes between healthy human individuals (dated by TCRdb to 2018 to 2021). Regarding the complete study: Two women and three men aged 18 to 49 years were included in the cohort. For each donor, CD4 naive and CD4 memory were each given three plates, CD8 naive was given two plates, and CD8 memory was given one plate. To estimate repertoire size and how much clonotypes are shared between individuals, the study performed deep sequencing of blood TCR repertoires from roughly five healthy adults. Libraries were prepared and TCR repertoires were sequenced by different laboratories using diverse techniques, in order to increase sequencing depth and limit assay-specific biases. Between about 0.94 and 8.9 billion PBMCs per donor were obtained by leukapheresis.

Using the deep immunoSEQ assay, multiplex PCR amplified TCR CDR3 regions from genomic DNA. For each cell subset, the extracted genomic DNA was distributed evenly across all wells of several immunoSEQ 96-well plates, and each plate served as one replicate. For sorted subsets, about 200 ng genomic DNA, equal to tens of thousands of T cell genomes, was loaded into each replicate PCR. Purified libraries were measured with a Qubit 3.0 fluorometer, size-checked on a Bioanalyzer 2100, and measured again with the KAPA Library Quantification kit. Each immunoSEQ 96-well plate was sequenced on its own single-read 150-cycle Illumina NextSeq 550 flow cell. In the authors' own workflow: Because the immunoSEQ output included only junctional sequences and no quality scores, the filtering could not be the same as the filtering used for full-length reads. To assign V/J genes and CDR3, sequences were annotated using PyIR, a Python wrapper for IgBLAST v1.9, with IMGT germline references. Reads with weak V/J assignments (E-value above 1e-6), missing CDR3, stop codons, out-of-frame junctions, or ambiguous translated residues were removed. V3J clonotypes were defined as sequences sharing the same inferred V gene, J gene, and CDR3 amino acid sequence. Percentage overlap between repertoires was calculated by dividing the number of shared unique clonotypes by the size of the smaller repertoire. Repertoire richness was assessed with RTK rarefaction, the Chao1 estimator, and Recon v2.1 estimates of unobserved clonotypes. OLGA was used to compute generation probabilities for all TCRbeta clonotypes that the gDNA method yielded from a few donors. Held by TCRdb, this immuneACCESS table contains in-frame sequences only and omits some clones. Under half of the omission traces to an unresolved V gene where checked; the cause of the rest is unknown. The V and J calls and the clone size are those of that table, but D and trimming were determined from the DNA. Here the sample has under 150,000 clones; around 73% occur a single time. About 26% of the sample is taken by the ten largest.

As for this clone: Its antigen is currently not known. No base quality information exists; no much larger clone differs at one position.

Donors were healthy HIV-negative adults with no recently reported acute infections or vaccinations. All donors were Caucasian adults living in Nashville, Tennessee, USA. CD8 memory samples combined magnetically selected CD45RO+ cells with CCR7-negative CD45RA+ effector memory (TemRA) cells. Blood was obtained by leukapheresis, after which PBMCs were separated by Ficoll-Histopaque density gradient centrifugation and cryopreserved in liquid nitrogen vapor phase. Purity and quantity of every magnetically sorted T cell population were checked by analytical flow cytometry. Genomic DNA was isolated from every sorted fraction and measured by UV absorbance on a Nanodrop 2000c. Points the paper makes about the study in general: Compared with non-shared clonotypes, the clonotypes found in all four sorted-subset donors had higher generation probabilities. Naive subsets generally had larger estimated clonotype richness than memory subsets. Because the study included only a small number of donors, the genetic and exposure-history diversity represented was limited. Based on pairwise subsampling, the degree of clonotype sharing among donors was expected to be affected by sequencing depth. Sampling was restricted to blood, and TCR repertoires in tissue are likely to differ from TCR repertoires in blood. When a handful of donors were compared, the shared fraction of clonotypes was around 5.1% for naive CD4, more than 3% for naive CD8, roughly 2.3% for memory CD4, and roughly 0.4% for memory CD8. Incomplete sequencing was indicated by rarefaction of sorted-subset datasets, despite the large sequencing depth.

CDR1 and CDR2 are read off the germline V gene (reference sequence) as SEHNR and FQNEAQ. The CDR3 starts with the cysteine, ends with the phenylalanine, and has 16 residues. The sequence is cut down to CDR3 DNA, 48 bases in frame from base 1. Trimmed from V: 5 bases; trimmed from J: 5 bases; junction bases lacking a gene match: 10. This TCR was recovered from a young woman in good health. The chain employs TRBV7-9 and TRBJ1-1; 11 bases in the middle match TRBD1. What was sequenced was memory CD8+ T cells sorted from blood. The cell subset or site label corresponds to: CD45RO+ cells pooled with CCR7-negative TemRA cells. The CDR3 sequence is CASSLTRDRGRTEAFF. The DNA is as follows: TGTGCCAGCAGCCTGACCCGGGACAGGGGGAGGACTGAAGCTTTCTTT. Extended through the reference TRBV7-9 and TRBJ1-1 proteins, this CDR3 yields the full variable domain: DTGVSQNPRHKITKRGQNVTFRCDPISEHNRLYWYRQTLGQGPEFLTYFQNEAQLEKSRLLSDRFSAERPKGSFSTLEIQRTEQGDSAMYLCASSLTRDRGRTEAFFGQGTRLTVV.